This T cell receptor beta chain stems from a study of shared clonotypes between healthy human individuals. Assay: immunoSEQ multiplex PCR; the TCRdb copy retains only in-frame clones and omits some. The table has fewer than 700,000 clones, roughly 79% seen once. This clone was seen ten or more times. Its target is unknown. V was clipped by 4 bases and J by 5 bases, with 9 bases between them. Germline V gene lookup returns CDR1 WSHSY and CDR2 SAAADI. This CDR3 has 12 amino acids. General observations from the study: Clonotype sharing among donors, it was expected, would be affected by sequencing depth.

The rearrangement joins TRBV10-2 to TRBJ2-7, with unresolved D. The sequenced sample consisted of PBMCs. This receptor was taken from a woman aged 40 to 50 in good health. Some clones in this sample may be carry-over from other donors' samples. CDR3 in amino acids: CASSVTPDEQYF. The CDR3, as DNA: TGCGCCAGCAGTGTGACCCCGGACGAGCAGTACTTC.